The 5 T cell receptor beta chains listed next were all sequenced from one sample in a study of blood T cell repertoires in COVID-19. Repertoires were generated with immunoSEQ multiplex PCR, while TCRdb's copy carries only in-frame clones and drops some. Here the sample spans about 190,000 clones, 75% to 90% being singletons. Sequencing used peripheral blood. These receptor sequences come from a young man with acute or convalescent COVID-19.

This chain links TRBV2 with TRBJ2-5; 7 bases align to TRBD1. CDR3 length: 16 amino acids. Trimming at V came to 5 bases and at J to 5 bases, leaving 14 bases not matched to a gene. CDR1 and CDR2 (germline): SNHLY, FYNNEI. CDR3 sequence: CASSPQPGGRVETQYF. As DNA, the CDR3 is TGTGCCAGCAGTCCCCAACCAGGGGGAAGGGTGGAGACCCAGTACTTC. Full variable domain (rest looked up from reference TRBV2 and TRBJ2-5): EPEVTQTPSHQVTQMGQEVILRCVPISNHLYFYWYRQILGQKVEFLVSFYNNEISEKSEIFDDQFSVERPDGSNFTLKIRSTKLEDSAMYFCASSPQPGGRVETQYFGPGTRLLVL.

For the CDR3, the DNA is TGCAGTGCTAGTAGGGCCCTAGGAGGTCAAGAGACCCAGTACTTC. This codes for CSASRALGGQETQYF. This sequence joins TRBV20-1 and TRBJ2-5; D may be TRBD2 (5 bases). Germline V gives CDR1 DFQATT, CDR2 SNEGSKA (reference sequence). Trimming took off 3 bases at V and 2 bases at J, with 16 bases between the two ends. This CDR3 region has 15 residues.

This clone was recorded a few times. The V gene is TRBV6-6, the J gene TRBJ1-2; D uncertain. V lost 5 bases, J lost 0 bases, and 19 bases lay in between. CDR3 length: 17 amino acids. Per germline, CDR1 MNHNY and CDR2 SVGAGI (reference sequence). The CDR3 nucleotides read TGTGCCAGCAGTCAAACGAAGGCCAACCTAGCTAACTATGGCTACACCTTC. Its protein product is CASSQTKANLANYGYTF.

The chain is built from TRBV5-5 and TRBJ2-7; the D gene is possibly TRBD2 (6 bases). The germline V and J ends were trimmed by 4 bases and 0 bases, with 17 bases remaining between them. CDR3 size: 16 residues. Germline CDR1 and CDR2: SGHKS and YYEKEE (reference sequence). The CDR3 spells CASSPEGAVSSYEQYF. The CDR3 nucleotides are TGTGCCAGCAGCCCGGAGGGCGCGGTTAGCTCCTACGAGCAGTACTTC.

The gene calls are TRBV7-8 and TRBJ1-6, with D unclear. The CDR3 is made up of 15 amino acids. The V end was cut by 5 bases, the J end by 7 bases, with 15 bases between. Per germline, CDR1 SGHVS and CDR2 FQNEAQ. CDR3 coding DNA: TGTGCCAGCAGCCCCGAGTTAACCCTAAATTCACCCCTCCACTTT. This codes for CASSPELTLNSPLHF. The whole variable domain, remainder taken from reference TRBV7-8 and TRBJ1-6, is GAGVSQSPRYKVAKRGQDVALRCDPISGHVSLFWYQQALGQGPEFLTYFQNEAQLDKSGLPSDRFFAERPEGSVSTLKIQRTQQEDSAVYLCASSPELTLNSPLHFGNGTRLTVT.